Listed below are T cell receptor beta chains from one sample, sequenced in a study of beta chain features in type 1 diabetes. TCRdb's table, derived via immunoSEQ multiplex PCR, lists solely in-frame clones and lacks some. The sample includes hundreds of thousands of clones, about a sixth of them seen just once. Sequenced material: naive CD4+ T cells from blood. These receptors were collected from a woman aged 18-29 years in good health. Each CDR3 is given without its conserved first and last residue.

V,J,CDR3
TRBV12-5,TRBJ2-1,ASGLVAGGRMEQF
TRBV27,TRBJ2-7,ASARPLTGVSYEQY
TRBV15,TRBJ1-3,ATSRDLGGRSRAGNTIY
TRBV5-6,TRBJ1-2,ASSPTGLYGYT
TRBV6-6,TRBJ2-3,ASFGGTDTQY
TRBV14,TRBJ2-5,ASSLLQGGETQY
TRBV4-2,TRBJ2-7,ASSQRADAPYEQY
TRBV19,TRBJ2-7,ASSIAGAYEQY
TRBV7-3,TRBJ2-3,ASSLGDTDTQY
TRBV4-3,TRBJ2-7,TSSQGPRGQGWGEQY
TRBV6-1,TRBJ2-7,ASSEAMVRDDEEQY
TRBV28,TRBJ1-1,ASSSMVGAF
TRBV4-3,TRBJ1-1,ASSQSRATEAF
TRBV7-9,TRBJ2-1,ASSLTGPWNEQF
TRBV7-2,TRBJ2-1,ASSGTGLTEQF
TRBV5-1,TRBJ2-2,ASSLAWGDTGELF
TRBV18,TRBJ2-1,ASSPLRDLSYNEQF
TRBV15,TRBJ2-3,ATSRGSGADTQY
TRBV7-9,TRBJ2-1,ASSSGGSSYNEQF
TRBV5-1,TRBJ2-7,ASSLLLAGSYEQY
TRBV4-3,TRBJ2-5,ASSQNTGGGETQY
TRBV18,TRBJ1-2,ASSPPAGYGYT
TRBV18,TRBJ2-1,ASSLGSISNEQF
TRBV28,TRBJ2-7,ASSTSFPAYEQY
TRBV19,TRBJ1-1,ASSNSRLNTEAF
TRBV27,TRBJ2-1,ASPHVTGETGLVEFNEQF
TRBV28,TRBJ2-7,AILAAGRFYEQY
TRBV7-2,TRBJ2-1,ASGNSYNEQF
TRBV7-8,TRBJ2-1,ASSPFRQGTNNEQF
TRBV15,TRBJ2-5,ATSRGASGIQETQY
TRBV7-2,TRBJ2-5,ASSSRLGLRETQY
TRBV28,TRBJ1-5,ASSPQGSNQPQH
TRBV7-8,TRBJ1-1,ASSLGGRARRAEAF
TRBV10-2,TRBJ2-1,ASKDFPYNEQF